The rows below give T cell receptor beta chains drawn from one sample of a study of cytomegalovirus exposure and HLA in healthy donors. Measured with immunoSEQ multiplex PCR; TCRdb has only the in-frame clones, and not every one. Counted here are 90,000 to 120,000 clones, 65% to 85% occurring once; the ten biggest clones make up around 2.1%. Sequenced input: PBMCs. The source is a man between 25 and 39 years old in good health and CMV-seronegative. Both conserved end residues are part of each CDR3. A D gene is named only where the DNA matches it firmly. Size tells how often a clone was seen (once, few, many) or the class of an expanded clone, and some rows leave it out.

TRBJ1-4,TRBD1,NA,TRBV6-1,CASTGTATNEKLFF,TGTGCCAGCACCGGGACAGCAACTAATGAAAAACTGTTTTTT
TRBJ1-5,TRBD1,NA,TRBV18,CASSQGQGSQPQHF,TGTGCCAGCTCCCAGGGACAGGGGAGTCAGCCCCAGCATTTT
TRBJ2-5,TRBD2,few,TRBV13,CASSTGGENQETQYF,TGTGCCAGCAGCACCGGGGGGGAGAATCAAGAGACCCAGTACTTC
TRBJ1-1,NA,NA,TRBV7-2,CASSLRGALSAEAFF,TGTGCCAGCAGCCTCCGGGGGGCCCTCTCCGCTGAAGCTTTCTTT
TRBJ2-7,TRBD2,NA,TRBV9,CASSVDSGGSYEQYF,TGTGCCAGCAGCGTAGATAGCGGGGGGTCCTACGAGCAGTACTTC
TRBJ2-3,NA,NA,TRBV6-1,CASSGPGFGSPDTQYF,TGTGCCAGCAGTGGACCGGGATTCGGGTCCCCAGATACGCAGTATTTT
TRBJ1-1,TRBD1,NA,TRBV29-1,CSAGDREAFF,TGCAGCGCGGGGGACAGGGAAGCTTTCTTT
TRBJ2-3,NA,NA,TRBV6-4,CASSDHLRGDTQYF,TGTGCCAGCAGTGATCATCTTAGGGGGGATACGCAGTATTTT
TRBJ2-7,NA,NA,TRBV6-5,CASRKSGSSYEQYF,TGTGCCAGCAGGAAGTCCGGGAGTTCCTACGAGCAGTACTTC
TRBJ1-1,NA,few,TRBV6-4,CASISSQAVNTEAFF,TGTGCCAGCATCTCGAGTCAGGCAGTGAACACTGAAGCTTTCTTT
TRBJ1-1,TRBD1,NA,TRBV18,CASSETGGGTEAFF,TGTGCCAGCTCAGAGACAGGGGGCGGCACTGAAGCTTTCTTT
TRBJ2-7,NA,NA,TRBV28,CASSPSGEQYF,TGTGCCAGCAGCCCCTCGGGTGAGCAGTACTTC
TRBJ1-5,TRBD1,NA,TRBV13,CASSSKTGSQPQHF,TGTGCCAGCAGCAGCAAGACAGGGTCTCAGCCCCAGCATTTT
TRBJ2-3,NA,few,TRBV7-3,CASSFGQSTDTQYF,TGTGCCAGCAGCTTCGGACAATCCACAGATACGCAGTATTTT
TRBJ1-1,TRBD1,NA,TRBV13,CASSPQGVGKFEAFF,TGTGCCAGCAGCCCTCAGGGGGTGGGTAAATTTGAAGCTTTCTTT
TRBJ2-5,NA,NA,TRBV5-1,CASSLEVRGSETQYF,TGCGCCAGCAGCTTGGAGGTTCGGGGGAGTGAGACCCAGTACTTC
TRBJ1-1,NA,few,TRBV10-3,CAISGAPRSSEAFF,TGTGCCATCAGCGGAGCCCCTCGGTCTTCTGAAGCTTTCTTT
TRBJ2-3,NA,NA,TRBV2,CASGPRVISTDTQYF,TGTGCCAGCGGCCCGAGGGTCATTAGCACAGATACGCAGTATTTT
TRBJ1-1,NA,NA,TRBV9,CASSASIGRGNTEAFF,TGTGCCAGCAGCGCTTCGATTGGACGGGGGAACACTGAAGCTTTCTTT
TRBJ1-1,NA,NA,TRBV30,CAWSFMGATEAFF,TGTGCCTGGAGTTTTATGGGGGCGACTGAAGCTTTCTTT
TRBJ2-3,TRBD2,NA,TRBV30,CAWSRLAGGLSSYF,TGTGCCTGGAGTAGACTAGCGGGGGGCCTTTCCTCGTATTTT
TRBJ2-3,TRBD2,once,TRBV2,CASSAKPFGTNTDTQYF,TGTGCCAGCAGTGCTAAACCCTTTGGGACTAACACAGATACGCAGTATTTT
TRBJ2-3,TRBD2,NA,TRBV4-1,CASSPSGGAAADTQYF,TGCGCCAGCAGCCCTAGCGGGGGGGCCGCGGCAGATACGCAGTATTTT